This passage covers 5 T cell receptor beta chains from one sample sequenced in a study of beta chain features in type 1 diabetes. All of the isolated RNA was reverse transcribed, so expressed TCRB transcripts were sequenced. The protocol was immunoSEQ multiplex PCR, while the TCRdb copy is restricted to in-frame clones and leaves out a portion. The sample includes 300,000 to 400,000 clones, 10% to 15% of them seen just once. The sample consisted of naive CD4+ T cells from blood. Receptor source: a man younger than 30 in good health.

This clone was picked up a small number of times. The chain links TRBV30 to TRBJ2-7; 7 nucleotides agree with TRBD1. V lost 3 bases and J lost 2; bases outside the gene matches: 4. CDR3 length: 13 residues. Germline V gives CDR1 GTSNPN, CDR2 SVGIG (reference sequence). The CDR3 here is CAWRMTGTYEQYF. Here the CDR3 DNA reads TGTGCCTGGAGAATGACAGGGACCTACGAGCAGTACTTC.

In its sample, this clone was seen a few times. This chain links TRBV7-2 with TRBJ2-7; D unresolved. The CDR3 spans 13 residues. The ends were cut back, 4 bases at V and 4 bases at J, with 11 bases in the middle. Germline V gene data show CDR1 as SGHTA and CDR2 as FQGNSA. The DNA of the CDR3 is TGTGCCAGCAGCTCCTCCCAGGTGTACGAGCAGTACTTC. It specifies CASSSSQVYEQYF.

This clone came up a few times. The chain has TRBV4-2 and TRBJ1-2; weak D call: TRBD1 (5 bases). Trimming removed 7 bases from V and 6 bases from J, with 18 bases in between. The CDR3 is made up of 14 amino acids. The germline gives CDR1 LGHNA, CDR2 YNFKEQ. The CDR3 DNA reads TGTGCCAGCACCTTGGGGCAGACGGCAAATGGCTACACCTTC. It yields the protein CASTLGQTANGYTF.

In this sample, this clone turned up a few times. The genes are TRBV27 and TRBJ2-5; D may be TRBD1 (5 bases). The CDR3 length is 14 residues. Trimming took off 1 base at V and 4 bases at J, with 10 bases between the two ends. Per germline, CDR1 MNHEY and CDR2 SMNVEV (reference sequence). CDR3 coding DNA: TGTGCCAGCAGTTTATTCGGACACCGAGAGACCCAGTACTTC. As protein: CASSLFGHRETQYF.

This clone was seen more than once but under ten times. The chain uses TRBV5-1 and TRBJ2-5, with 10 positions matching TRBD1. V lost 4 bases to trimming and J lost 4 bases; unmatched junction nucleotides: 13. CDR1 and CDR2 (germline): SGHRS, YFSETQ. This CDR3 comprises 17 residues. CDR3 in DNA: TGCGCCAGCAGCGTGACACCGGGACAGGGGAGAGGAGAGACCCAGTACTTC. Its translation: CASSVTPGQGRGETQYF.